The 7 T cell receptor beta chains reported below all come from one sample, sequenced in a study of T cells after yellow fever vaccination. Each CDR3 protein gets one entry after TCRdb re-called the 5' RACE reads with MiXCR. Among a few hundred thousand distinct CDR3 sequences listed, around 3.5% were seen once. Sequenced material: PBMCs, taken 15 days after the yellow fever booster vaccination. These receptors all come from a man aged 18 to 30 who received the YFV17D yellow fever vaccine.

The sample holds many counts of this clonotype. This sequence joins TRBV7-9 and TRBJ1-2; a possible D gene is TRBD1 (6 bases). With 2 bases removed from V and 5 bases from J, the gap between germline ends came to 15 bases. The CDR3 has 15 amino acids. The germline CDR1 and CDR2 sequences are SEHNR and FQNEAQ (reference sequence). In nucleotides, the CDR3 is TGTGCCAGCAGCTTATTGGGGGGGCCAAGTTATGGCTACACCTTC. It is translated as CASSLLGGPSYGYTF.

This clonotype was found many times. CDR3 amino acids: CASSQTQENTGELFF. The CDR3, as DNA: TGCGCCAGCAGCCAAACTCAGGAGAACACCGGGGAGCTGTTTTTT. V and J are TRBV4-3 and TRBJ2-2, with D hard to call. CDR1 is LGHNA, CDR2 YSLEER, per germline. Trimming cost V 2 bases and J 1 base, with 8 bases left between them. The CDR3 is 15 residues long.

This clonotype was recorded at least ten times. This chain links TRBV6-5 with TRBJ2-3; no definite D call. V dropped 10 bases and J dropped 5 bases, with 16 bases sitting between them. Germline assignment: CDR1 MNHEY and CDR2 SVGAGI. This CDR3 region has 13 residues. The CDR3 loop reads CATQISGLDTQYF. Written as DNA, the CDR3 is TGTGCCACGCAGATCTCGGGCCTAGATACGCAGTATTTT.

The sample holds many counts of this clonotype. The chain employs TRBV9 and TRBJ2-7, with D uncertain. The germline V gene encodes CDR1 SGDLS and CDR2 YYNGEE. V was pared by 0 bases and J by 9 bases, with 13 bases between. The CDR3 extends over 13 amino acids. The CDR3 region is CASSVGERSLQYF. The CDR3 nucleotides are TGTGCCAGCAGCGTAGGAGAACGGTCACTGCAGTACTTC.

This clonotype was seen many times. The chain recombines TRBV20-1 with TRBJ1-6; TRBD1 might be the D (5 bases). This CDR3 has 15 amino acids. Germline CDR1 is DFQATT and CDR2 is SNEGSKA (reference sequence). The V and J ends lost 6 bases and 10 bases respectively, with 22 bases between them. CDR3 loop: CSAAPPGPFSSPLHF. The CDR3 DNA reads as TGCAGTGCAGCCCCCCCGGGACCCTTCTCCTCACCCCTCCACTTT.

This clonotype was found many times. This sequence joins TRBV20-1 and TRBJ1-1, with D unresolved. CDR3 length equals 17 residues. Germline-derived CDR1 and CDR2 are DFQATT and SNEGSKA (reference sequence). The ends were cut back, 0 bases at V and 7 bases at J, with 24 bases in the middle. For the CDR3, the DNA is TGCAGTGCTAGAGACAGGACGGGAGCCTACCCGCGGGGTGAAGCTTTCTTT. It yields the protein CSARDRTGAYPRGEAFF.

This clonotype was picked up many times. This chain connects TRBV20-1 to TRBJ1-5; 7 bases align to TRBD1. Trimming at V came to 3 bases and at J to 5 bases, leaving 10 bases not matched to a gene. The CDR3 runs 15 residues. CDR1 and CDR2 (germline): DFQATT, SNEGSKA (reference sequence). The CDR3 DNA follows: TGCAGTGCTAGCCCCTCGACAGGGAGTGATCAGCCCCAGCATTTT. This encodes CSASPSTGSDQPQHF.